The 27 T cell receptor beta chains presented below share a single source sample, sequenced in a study of PD-1 blockade in classical Hodgkin lymphoma. Using immunoSEQ multiplex PCR, the repertoire was profiled, and TCRdb retains in-frame clones only, with some absent. The sample includes 70,000 or so clones, 70% to 80% of them seen just once. Brentuximab vedotin exposure varied, and every patient relapsed after autologous stem cell transplantation. The material was peripheral blood mononuclear cells (PBMCs), obtained before the second cycle of nivolumab. Every receptor here comes from a human donor with classical Hodgkin lymphoma.

This chain uses TRBV15 with TRBJ2-1; D possibly corresponds to TRBD2 (6 bases). The V and J ends lost 5 bases and 8 bases respectively, with 13 bases between them. Germline V CDR1 and CDR2: LNHNV, YYDKDF (reference sequence). The CDR3 sequence is 13 residues long. CDR3 bases: TGTGCCACCAGCCCGGGGACGGGGGATGAGCAGTTCTTC. This sequence encodes CATSPGTGDEQFF.

This clone has only one observation. This chain uses TRBV6-1 with TRBJ1-2, with D possibly matching TRBD1 (5 bases). V was trimmed by 7 bases and J by 6 bases, leaving 12 bases between them. CDR3 length equals 12 residues. Germline V gives CDR1 MNHNS, CDR2 SASEGT. The CDR3 DNA reads as TGTGCCAGCATGGGACGGGGGAATGGCTACACCTTC. Encoded protein: CASMGRGNGYTF.

This clone was counted only a few times. The sample contains more than one DNA sequence encoding this CDR3. The chain uses TRBV28 and TRBJ1-2, with D hard to call. The CDR3 consists of 11 residues. The V gene lost 3 bases and the J gene lost 7 bases, with 6 bases spanning the gap. From germline, CDR1 is MDHEN and CDR2 SYDVKM. CDR3 loop: CASSFIGGYTF. For the CDR3, the DNA is TGTGCCAGCAGTTTTATCGGTGGCTACACCTTC.

The chain is built from TRBV15 and TRBJ1-5; no firm D call. V lost 5 bases to trimming and J lost 7 bases, with 9 bases between them. Germline V CDR1 and CDR2: LNHNV, YYDKDF (reference sequence). The CDR3 has 12 amino acids. The CDR3 reads CATSFRHQPQHF. The CDR3 DNA sequence: TGTGCCACCAGCTTCCGACACCAGCCCCAGCATTTT.

J is TRBJ1-1 and V is TRBV6-1; no clear D gene. CDR1 is MNHNS and CDR2 is SASEGT in the germline V gene. This CDR3 is 12 amino acids long. V was trimmed by 5 bases and J by 0 bases, leaving 4 bases between them. CDR3 sequence: CASSHLNTEAFF. In DNA form, the CDR3 reads TGTGCCAGCAGTCACCTGAACACTGAAGCTTTCTTT.

The chain combines TRBV28 with TRBJ1-2, with 8 bases lining up with TRBD1. This CDR3 comprises 15 residues. Germline V gene data show CDR1 as MDHEN and CDR2 as SYDVKM. With 2 bases clipped from V and 1 base from J, the junction kept 3 bases outside the gene matches. CDR3 sequence reads: CASSLTGGDNYGYTF. Written as DNA, the CDR3 is TGTGCCAGCAGTTTAACAGGGGGTGATAACTATGGCTACACCTTC.

The V call is TRBV28, the J call TRBJ2-3; TRBD2 aligns across 9 bases. With V trimmed by 4 bases and J by 2 bases, 7 bases remained unmatched. The V gene's germline CDR1 is MDHEN and CDR2 SYDVKM. The CDR3 sequence is 16 residues long. The CDR3 is CASSWVLAGTTDTQYF. CDR3 coding DNA: TGTGCCAGCAGTTGGGTCCTAGCGGGAACCACAGATACGCAGTATTTT.

This clone was recorded only once. V usage is TRBV25-1 and J usage is TRBJ1-1; TRBD1 agrees at 8 bases. V lost 6 bases, J lost 0 bases, and 6 bases stayed unmatched. CDR3 length: 15 amino acids. CDR1 is MGHDK, CDR2 SYGVNS, per germline. The CDR3 loop reads CASSGDRGVNTEAFF. DNA of the CDR3: TGTGCCAGCAGCGGAGACAGGGGAGTGAACACTGAAGCTTTCTTT.

The chain uses TRBV5-6 and TRBJ2-7, with D possibly TRBD2 on 6 matching bases. This CDR3 comprises 13 residues. From germline, CDR1 is SGHDT and CDR2 YYEEEE. Between the trimmed V and J ends, which lost 4 bases and 2 bases, there was a span of 10 bases. The CDR3 DNA reads TGTGCCAGCAGCGGAGGGTATCCCTACGAGCAGTACTTC. It specifies CASSGGYPYEQYF.

This clone was counted many times. This sequence joins TRBV30 and TRBJ1-1; D remains ambiguous. In germline, CDR1 is GTSNPN, CDR2 SVGIG (reference sequence). V was cut by 3 bases and J by 1 base, with 9 bases left in between. There are 13 residues in the CDR3. The CDR3 protein is CAWRIASNTEAFF. The CDR3 DNA reads as TGTGCCTGGAGGATAGCTTCGAACACTGAAGCTTTCTTT.

This clone has a handful of counts. V is TRBV30 and J is TRBJ2-1; 8 bases match TRBD1. V shed 3 bases and J 3 bases; nucleotides not matched to a gene: 10. Germline values: CDR1 GTSNPN, CDR2 SVGIG (reference sequence). CDR3 length: 16 residues. The CDR3 DNA reads TGTGCCTGGAGATCCGCGACAGGGGCCTTCTACAATGAGCAGTTCTTC. It translates to CAWRSATGAFYNEQFF.

V gene TRBV2 combines with J gene TRBJ1-6; possibly TRBD1 for D (5 bases). V was clipped by 3 bases and J by 13 bases, with 22 bases between them. The CDR3 covers 16 residues. Germline values: CDR1 SNHLY, CDR2 FYNNEI. CDR3 bases: TGTGCCAGCAGTGAGGGCGGGTACGGGGACTCGGGGCCCCTCCACTTT. Amino acid sequence: CASSEGGYGDSGPLHF.

This clone has just one count. The rearrangement joins TRBV5-1 to TRBJ1-6; 7 nucleotides line up with TRBD1. The germline V gene has CDR1 SGHRS and CDR2 YFSETQ. This CDR3 has 15 amino acids. The J segment lost 8 bases and the V segment lost 4 bases, leaving 9 bases of the junction unmatched. The CDR3 spells CASSQVQGVDSPLHF. DNA for the CDR3: TGCGCCAGCAGCCAGGTCCAGGGGGTGGATTCACCCCTCCACTTT.

This chain connects TRBV19 to TRBJ1-1; D is perhaps TRBD1 (5 bases). The length of the CDR3 is 15 residues. V dropped 0 bases and J dropped 8 bases, with 16 bases sitting between them. In germline, CDR1 is LNHDA, CDR2 SQIVND (reference sequence). CDR3 in DNA: TGTGCCAGTAGTATAGATCACCAGGGAGTCCCCGAAGCTTTCTTT. Encoded protein: CASSIDHQGVPEAFF.

In regard to this clone: Other DNA sequences from this sample encode an identical CDR3 as well. CDR3 sequence reads: CASSSMGLNTEAFF. The CDR3 region has the DNA TGTGCCAGCAGCTCGATGGGGCTGAACACTGAAGCTTTCTTT. V gene TRBV5-4 combines with J gene TRBJ1-1, with D possibly matching TRBD1 (5 bases). Looked up from germline, CDR1 is SGHNT and CDR2 is YYREEE (reference sequence). This CDR3 has 14 amino acids. The germline V and J ends were trimmed by 3 bases and 0 bases, with 9 bases remaining between them.

J is TRBJ1-2 and V is TRBV10-3; D may be TRBD1 (6 bases). The germline V and J ends were trimmed by 2 bases and 4 bases, with 14 bases remaining between them. Germline CDR1 reads ENHRY; CDR2 reads SYGVKD. The CDR3 is made up of 15 amino acids. This CDR3 is CAISEGGDMGYGYTF. The CDR3 DNA is TGTGCCATCAGTGAGGGCGGGGACATGGGCTATGGCTACACCTTC.

This clone was seen more than once but under ten times. The rearrangement links TRBV12-5 to TRBJ1-2; D gene uncertain. The CDR3 loop spans 14 amino acids. CDR1 and CDR2 (germline): LGHNT, FRNRAP. V was clipped by 4 bases and J by 2 bases, with 11 bases between them. The CDR3 DNA reads as TGTGCTAGTGGTTCGCCTACGGGAAACTATGGCTACACCTTC. Its translation: CASGSPTGNYGYTF.

This clone turned up a few times. The gene calls are TRBV6-1 and TRBJ1-5; 7 nucleotides align to TRBD1. This CDR3 is built from 14 residues. The ends lost 6 bases at V and 1 base at J; junction bases unmatched: 3. CDR1 MNHNS and CDR2 SASEGT come from the germline V gene. CDR3 loop: CASRQGMSNQPQHF. The CDR3 DNA reads TGTGCCAGCAGACAGGGGATGAGCAATCAGCCCCAGCATTTT.

This chain joins TRBV30 and TRBJ2-7; 10 bases are a match to TRBD1. Looked up from germline, CDR1 is GTSNPN and CDR2 is SVGIG (reference sequence). V was clipped by 2 bases and J by 6 bases; unmatched bases: 13. The CDR3 is 16 residues long. DNA of the CDR3: TGTGCCTGGAGTCTCCGAGGGGACAGGGGAGGCCGCGAGCAGTACTTC. Translated: CAWSLRGDRGGREQYF.

This rearrangement joins TRBV4-1 to TRBJ1-2, with TRBD1 as a possible D gene (5 bases). The CDR3 is 12 amino acids. V lost 5 bases to trimming and J lost 5 bases, with 9 bases between them. Germline V gene lookup returns CDR1 MGHRA and CDR2 YSYEKL. DNA of the CDR3: TGCGCCAGCAGCTCAGGGAATTATGGCTACACCTTC. Its translation: CASSSGNYGYTF.

V and J are TRBV13 and TRBJ2-7; D gene unclear. Germline loops: CDR1 PRHDT, CDR2 FYEKMQ (reference sequence). V gave up 4 bases and J gave up 2 bases, with 9 bases separating them. CDR3 length: 13 amino acids. CDR3 sequence (DNA): TGTGCCAGCAGCTCCGGACGGACCTACGAGCAGTACTTC. Translated: CASSSGRTYEQYF.

This chain links TRBV4-2 with TRBJ2-3, with 7 bases lining up with TRBD2. V lost 1 base to trimming and J lost 1 base; unmatched junction nucleotides: 2. The CDR3 runs to 15 residues. Germline lookup yields CDR1 LGHNA and CDR2 YNFKEQ. The CDR3 DNA is TGTGCCAGCAGCCAAGTGGCGGGGGGCACAGATACGCAGTATTTT. It yields the protein CASSQVAGGTDTQYF.

This chain uses TRBV21-1 with TRBJ2-5; TRBD1 was called by the table and not checked on the DNA. TRBV21-1 is noted as a pseudogene. This CDR3 has 17 residues. The CDR3: CASSKSPRGRGRETQYF. The CDR3 DNA sequence: TGTGCCAGCAGCAAATCACCCCGGGGCAGGGGGCGAGAGACCCAGTACTTC.

DNA of the CDR3: TGTGCCAGCAGCTTAACAGGTGCAGGGAGCACAGATACGCAGTATTTT. Amino acids: CASSLTGAGSTDTQYF. This sequence joins TRBV7-3 and TRBJ2-3, with TRBD1 as a possible D gene (5 bases). The length of the CDR3 is 16 residues. Trimming took 0 bases from V and 0 from J, leaving 10 bases between them. Looked up from germline, CDR1 is SGHTA and CDR2 is FQGTGA.

This clone has more than one count but fewer than ten. The chain combines TRBV9 with TRBJ2-7; D assignment may be TRBD1 or TRBD2 (5 bases each). The germline gives CDR1 SGDLS, CDR2 YYNGEE. The CDR3 contains 14 residues. Trimming removed 0 bases from V and 1 base from J, with 8 bases in between. The CDR3 loop reads CASSVGDGSYEQYF. The CDR3 DNA reads TGTGCCAGCAGCGTAGGGGACGGGTCCTACGAGCAGTACTTC. The entire variable domain, with the rest obtained from reference TRBV9 and TRBJ2-7, is as follows: DSGVTQTPKHLITATGQRVTLRCSPRSGDLSVYWYQQSLDQGLQFLIQYYNGEERAKGNILERFSAQQFPDLHSELNLSSLELGDSALYFCASSVGDGSYEQYFGPGTRLTVT.

The chain combines TRBV15 with TRBJ2-3, with D perhaps matching TRBD1 (6 bases). This CDR3 comprises 14 residues. Germline assignment: CDR1 LNHNV and CDR2 YYDKDF (reference sequence). V lost 2 bases to trimming and J lost 6 bases, with 12 bases between them. CDR3 in amino acids: CATSRQGTKDTQYF. Here the CDR3 DNA reads TGTGCCACCAGCAGACAGGGGACGAAGGATACGCAGTATTTT.

This sequence joins TRBV6-5 and TRBJ1-4; D unresolved. Trimming shortened V by 8 bases and J by 4 bases, and 8 bases separated the two germline ends. In germline, CDR1 is MNHEY, CDR2 SVGAGI. This CDR3 spans 12 amino acids. CDR3 in amino acids: CASRALNEKLFF. The CDR3 nucleotides read TGTGCCAGCCGGGCCCTTAATGAAAAACTGTTTTTT.